These 2 T cell receptor beta chains came from one sample sequenced in a study of blood T cells in healthy people across ages. A second about 7 to 11 cycle PCR used barcoded and J-beta primers. TCRdb re-called the 5' RACE reads through MiXCR, storing one row per CDR3 protein. This sample has 540,000 or so distinct CDR3 sequences; roughly 48% occur once, and the top ten carry around 24%. Sequencing was done on a sample of blood. The receptors here all came from a man older than 75 in good health.

This chain joins TRBV13 and TRBJ2-5, with D possibly being TRBD1 (5 bases). Germline V gene sequence: CDR1 PRHDT, CDR2 FYEKMQ (reference sequence). V was shortened by 7 bases and J by 0 bases, with 12 bases between the two germline ends. The CDR3 has 14 amino acids. The CDR3 region is CASKGTGYQETQYF. Written as DNA, the CDR3 is TGTGCCAGCAAGGGAACAGGTTACCAAGAGACCCAGTACTTC.

This sequence joins TRBV30 and TRBJ1-4; 8 bases align to TRBD1. Per germline, CDR1 GTSNPN and CDR2 SVGIG (reference sequence). V was clipped by 0 bases and J by 3 bases; unmatched bases: 12. The CDR3 loop spans 18 amino acids. The chain's CDR3 is CAWSVSWDRIGANEKLFF. In DNA form, the CDR3 reads TGTGCCTGGAGTGTCAGTTGGGACAGGATTGGAGCTAATGAAAAACTGTTTTTT.